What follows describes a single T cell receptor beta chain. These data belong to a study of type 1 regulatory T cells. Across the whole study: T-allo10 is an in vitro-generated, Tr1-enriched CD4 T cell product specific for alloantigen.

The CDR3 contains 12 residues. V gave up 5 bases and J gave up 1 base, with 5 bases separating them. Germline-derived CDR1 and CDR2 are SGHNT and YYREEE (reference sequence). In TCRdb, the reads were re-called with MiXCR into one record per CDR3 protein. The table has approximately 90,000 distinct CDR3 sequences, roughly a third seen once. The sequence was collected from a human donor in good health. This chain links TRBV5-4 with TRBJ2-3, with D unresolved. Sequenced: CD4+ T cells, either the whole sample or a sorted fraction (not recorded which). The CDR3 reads CASSLRTDTQYF. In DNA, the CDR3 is TGTGCCAGCAGTCTCCGCACAGATACGCAGTATTTT.